Shown below are 32 T cell receptor beta chains from a single sample sequenced in a study of blood T cell repertoires in COVID-19. Libraries were prepared by immunoSEQ multiplex PCR; TCRdb keeps only in-frame clonotypes and omits some of them. Here the sample spans roughly 200,000 clones, approximately 80% being singletons. Sample: PBMCs or T cells enriched from blood (not recorded which). These receptors were taken from a woman aged 55-69 years with acute COVID-19.

J is TRBJ1-5 and V is TRBV5-1, with D possibly matching TRBD1 (6 bases). The CDR3 length is 13 residues. Between the trimmed V and J ends, which lost 4 bases and 5 bases, there was a span of 10 bases. The germline CDR1 and CDR2 sequences are SGHRS and YFSETQ. The CDR3 sequence is CASSEYRDQPQHF. Here the CDR3 DNA reads TGCGCCAGCAGCGAATACAGGGATCAGCCCCAGCATTTT.

The chain has TRBV7-9 and TRBJ1-5, with 9 nucleotides matching TRBD1. The germline V gene encodes CDR1 SEHNR and CDR2 FQNEAQ (reference sequence). CDR3 length: 19 residues. V lost 6 bases and J lost 5; bases outside the gene matches: 20. In nucleotides, the CDR3 is TGTGCCAGCAGTTTAAATCAAGGGGTATGGGACAGGGACGATCAGCCCCAGCATTTT. This translates into CASSLNQGVWDRDDQPQHF.

The chain carries TRBV13 and TRBJ1-5; 8 nucleotides align to TRBD1. In germline, CDR1 is PRHDT, CDR2 FYEKMQ (reference sequence). This CDR3 has 15 residues. V trimming: 6 bases; J trimming: 2 bases; junction bases outside the gene matches: 6. CDR3 nucleotides: TGTGCCAGCAGGAGAACAGGGGGGGGCAATCAGCCCCAGCATTTT. It codes for CASRRTGGGNQPQHF.

The J gene is TRBJ1-2, the V gene TRBV28, with D perhaps matching TRBD1 (5 bases). V gave up 4 bases and J gave up 0 bases, with 12 bases separating them. Germline V lookup: CDR1 MDHEN, CDR2 SYDVKM. This CDR3 contains 15 residues. CDR3 loop: CASSSDTGSNYGYTF. The CDR3 region has the DNA TGTGCCAGCAGTTCAGACACAGGATCTAACTATGGCTACACCTTC.

The chain employs TRBV4-1 and TRBJ2-5; TRBD2 matches at 7 bases. The ends lost 1 base at V and 5 bases at J; junction bases unmatched: 7. Germline CDR1 and CDR2: MGHRA and YSYEKL. The CDR3 runs 15 residues. The CDR3, as DNA: TGCGCCAGCAGCCAAGGGGCTAGCGGCCTGGAGACCCAGTACTTC. Protein product: CASSQGASGLETQYF.

Concerning this clone itself: This CDR3 is missing its conserved last phenylalanine or tryptophan, likely due to a read error. V and J are TRBV28 and TRBJ1-2; 8 bases align to TRBD1. The CDR3 runs 15 residues. CDR1 is MDHEN, CDR2 SYDVKM, per germline. The trim removed 6 bases at V and 3 bases at J, leaving 9 bases unmatched. DNA of the CDR3: TGTGCCAGCAGGGGGCCCGGGACAGGCCACTATGGCTACACCCTC. This sequence encodes CASRGPGTGHYGYTL.

The rearrangement links TRBV11-2 to TRBJ1-2, with D unresolved. CDR1 is SGHAT, CDR2 FQNNGV, per germline. V lost 4 bases to trimming and J lost 6 bases, with 3 bases between them. The CDR3 has 10 amino acids. The CDR3 DNA follows: TGTGCCAGCAGCTCAGATGGCTACACCTTC. Translating it yields CASSSDGYTF.

CDR3 coding DNA: TGCGCCAGCAGCCAAGACGGGACTAGCGCGCAGTATTTT. Amino acids: CASSQDGTSAQYF. The chain has TRBV4-3 and TRBJ2-3; 10 bases map to TRBD2. V was clipped by 0 bases and J by 10 bases; unmatched bases: 1. CDR3 length: 13 amino acids. CDR1 LGHNA and CDR2 YSLEER come from the germline V gene.

This sequence joins TRBV5-4 and TRBJ2-1; D unresolved. V dropped 1 base and J dropped 6 bases, with 8 bases sitting between them. CDR3 length: 13 residues. The germline V gene encodes CDR1 SGHNT and CDR2 YYREEE (reference sequence). In DNA, the CDR3 is TGTGCCAGCAGCTTGAGAGGTCCCAATGAGCAGTTCTTC. Its translation: CASSLRGPNEQFF.

This sequence joins TRBV4-1 and TRBJ2-1; D remains ambiguous. CDR3 size: 14 residues. The germline V gene has CDR1 MGHRA and CDR2 YSYEKL. The ends were cut back, 0 bases at V and 8 bases at J, with 11 bases in the middle. This CDR3 reads CASSQEPSADEQFF. The DNA of the CDR3 is TGCGCCAGCAGCCAAGAACCGAGCGCGGATGAGCAGTTCTTC.

V usage is TRBV15 and J usage is TRBJ2-1, with D tentatively TRBD2 (5 bases). The CDR3 sequence is 16 residues long. The germline V gene encodes CDR1 LNHNV and CDR2 YYDKDF (reference sequence). Trimming left V 0 bases short and J 7 bases short, with 16 bases between. CDR3: CATSRDRRSGENEQFF. The CDR3 DNA reads TGTGCCACCAGCAGAGATCGGCGAAGTGGGGAGAATGAGCAGTTCTTC.

The DNA for the CDR3 is TGTGCCAGCAGTTTATGGTCGCCAGGGTCAGAGGAAAAACTGTTTTTT. Translation gives CASSLWSPGSEEKLFF. The V and J genes are TRBV28 and TRBJ1-4; maybe TRBD1 (5 bases). Germline V gene sequence: CDR1 MDHEN, CDR2 SYDVKM. This CDR3 region has 16 residues. The germline V and J ends were trimmed by 0 bases and 8 bases, with 16 bases remaining between them.

The chain is built from TRBV28 and TRBJ1-1, with 7 nucleotides matching TRBD1. There are 15 residues in the CDR3. V shed 1 base and J 1 base; nucleotides not matched to a gene: 3. The germline gives CDR1 MDHEN, CDR2 SYDVKM. CDR3 in amino acids: CASSLYKGANTEAFF. CDR3 bases: TGTGCCAGCAGTTTATATAAGGGGGCGAACACTGAAGCTTTCTTT.

The V gene is TRBV4-3, the J gene TRBJ1-5, with D uncertain. The germline V gene has CDR1 LGHNA and CDR2 YSLEER. V lost 0 bases, J lost 3 bases, and 12 bases lay in between. This CDR3 comprises 16 residues. CDR3 sequence (DNA): TGCGCCAGCAGCCAAGAGGTACAACTACCCAATCAGCCCCAGCATTTT. Translated: CASSQEVQLPNQPQHF.

The chain couples TRBV5-4 to TRBJ2-1, with 11 bases that match TRBD2. Per germline, CDR1 SGHNT and CDR2 YYREEE (reference sequence). The trim removed 0 bases at V and 0 bases at J, leaving 11 bases unmatched. The CDR3 sequence is 20 residues long. CDR3 DNA sequence: TGTGCCAGCAGCTTGGTTTTGCATAGCGGGAGGGATTACTCCTACAATGAGCAGTTCTTC. Translating it yields CASSLVLHSGRDYSYNEQFF.

CDR3 DNA: TGTGCCAGCAGCCAAGAGAACGGGGAAGCTTTCTTT. It specifies CASSQENGEAFF. The rearrangement uses TRBV3-1 (or the pseudogene TRBV3-2) and TRBJ1-1; D gene ambiguous. Germline V gives CDR1 LGHDT, CDR2 YNNKEL (reference sequence). The CDR3 is 12 residues long. The V end lost 0 bases, the J end lost 8 bases, and 7 bases lay between the germline ends.

A single count supports this clone. The V call is TRBV19, the J call TRBJ2-1; TRBD2 matches 10 bases. V lost 0 bases to trimming and J lost 5 bases; unmatched junction nucleotides: 10. CDR3 length: 18 amino acids. From germline, CDR1 is LNHDA and CDR2 SQIVND (reference sequence). CDR3 residues: CASSIDRPSGSSHNEQFF. The CDR3 DNA sequence: TGTGCCAGTAGTATAGATCGGCCTAGCGGGAGTTCTCACAATGAGCAGTTCTTC.

The chain has TRBV11-3 and TRBJ2-1; 7 positions match TRBD2. The germline CDR1 and CDR2 sequences are SGHNT and YENEEA. This CDR3 is 15 amino acids long. Trimming cost V 5 bases and J 9 bases; bases outside gene matches: 13. This chain's CDR3 is CASSTRSGAKSEQFF. The CDR3 coding sequence is TGTGCCAGCAGCACCCGAAGCGGGGCCAAGAGTGAGCAGTTCTTC.

This clone was seen only once. The chain employs TRBV11-3 and TRBJ2-2; TRBD2 agrees at 7 bases. Germline loops: CDR1 SGHNT, CDR2 YENEEA. V trimming: 1 base; J trimming: 3 bases; junction bases outside the gene matches: 2. This CDR3 is 15 amino acids long. The CDR3 DNA reads TGTGCCAGCAGCTTAGGACTAGCCGACACCGGGGAGCTGTTTTTT. This translates into CASSLGLADTGELFF.

The chain has TRBV7-2 and TRBJ1-6; TRBD1 agrees at 7 bases. After removal of 4 bases from V and 10 bases from J, the junction contained 10 bases not matched to a gene. The germline gives CDR1 SGHTA, CDR2 FQGNSA. This CDR3 region has 15 residues. CDR3 sequence reads: CASSSQGDRYSPLHF. The CDR3 DNA follows: TGTGCCAGCAGCTCCCAGGGGGACCGCTACTCACCCCTCCACTTT.

This clone occurred a few times. The chain carries TRBV4-1 and TRBJ1-4; 7 bases align to TRBD1. CDR1 is MGHRA, CDR2 YSYEKL, per germline. J was trimmed by 3 bases and V by 1 base; bases with no gene match: 8. This CDR3 is 17 amino acids long. The CDR3 here is CASSQVQPGQPNEKLFF. CDR3 DNA sequence: TGCGCCAGCAGCCAAGTCCAACCGGGACAGCCTAATGAAAAACTGTTTTTT.

The chain has TRBV27 and TRBJ2-7; TRBD1 matches 7 bases. The germline V gene encodes CDR1 MNHEY and CDR2 SMNVEV (reference sequence). V trimming: 5 bases; J trimming: 3 bases; junction bases outside the gene matches: 10. This CDR3 is 15 amino acids long. CDR3 in amino acids: CASSLTGVGYYEQYV. CDR3 nucleotides: TGTGCCAGCAGTCTCACAGGGGTCGGTTACTACGAGCAGTACGTC.

The V and J genes are TRBV7-9 and TRBJ2-1; no clear D. V was shortened by 5 bases and J by 9 bases, with 17 bases between the two germline ends. CDR3 length equals 14 residues. Germline loops: CDR1 SEHNR, CDR2 FQNEAQ (reference sequence). The CDR3 reads CASSPIAASGEQFF. The CDR3 DNA is TGTGCCAGCAGCCCAATCGCAGCTTCAGGTGAGCAGTTCTTC.

This chain links TRBV24-1 with TRBJ2-3, with 9 bases that match TRBD1. The CDR3 is 16 residues long. The V and J ends lost 2 bases and 1 base, in that order; junction bases with no gene match: 3. In germline, CDR1 is KGHDR, CDR2 SFDVKD. CDR3: CATSDSRQGGTDTQYF. CDR3 bases: TGTGCCACCAGTGATTCTCGACAGGGGGGCACAGATACGCAGTATTTT.

J is TRBJ1-2 and V is TRBV6-2 or TRBV6-3; TRBD1 aligns across 9 bases. Trimming took 6 bases from V and 4 from J; bases not matched to a gene: 6. This CDR3 region has 14 residues. CDR1 MNHEY and CDR2 SVGEGT come from the germline V gene. DNA for the CDR3: TGTGCCAGCAGCTCTGGACAGGGGAGCTATGGCTACACCTTC. Encoded protein: CASSSGQGSYGYTF.

The J gene is TRBJ1-4, the V gene TRBV19, with D unresolved. V dropped 3 bases and J dropped 8 bases, with 13 bases sitting between them. Germline-derived CDR1 and CDR2 are LNHDA and SQIVND (reference sequence). This CDR3 is 14 amino acids long. In nucleotides, the CDR3 is TGTGCCAGTAGTATTGGAGCTAGGTCGGAAAAACTGTTTTTT. Residues: CASSIGARSEKLFF. Full variable domain (rest looked up from reference TRBV19 and TRBJ1-4): DGGITQSPKYLFRKEGQNVTLSCEQNLNHDAMYWYRQDPGQGLRLIYYSQIVNDFQKGDIAEGYSVSREKKESFPLTVTSAQKNPTAFYLCASSIGARSEKLFFGSGTQLSVL.

The CDR3 region is CASSSPGQKAFF. The CDR3 DNA is TGTGCCAGCAGTTCCCCGGGACAGAAAGCTTTCTTT. This sequence joins TRBV27 and TRBJ1-1; 7 positions agree with TRBD1. Losses at the gene ends were 4 bases for V and 9 bases for J; bases not matched to a gene: 5. The CDR3 length is 12 residues. Germline loops: CDR1 MNHEY, CDR2 SMNVEV (reference sequence).

The rearrangement uses TRBV4-3 and TRBJ1-2; a possible D gene is TRBD1 (6 bases). The CDR3 loop spans 13 amino acids. Trimming left V 1 base short and J 8 bases short, with 11 bases between. Germline assignment: CDR1 LGHNA and CDR2 YSLEER. The CDR3 is CASSQGSDRGYTF. CDR3 nucleotide sequence: TGCGCCAGCAGCCAAGGGAGCGACAGGGGCTACACCTTC.

The V and J genes are TRBV6-2 or TRBV6-3 and TRBJ2-7; 12 bases fit TRBD2. The CDR3 has 16 residues. The V and J ends lost 3 bases and 3 bases, in that order; junction bases with no gene match: 6. Germline V gene data show CDR1 as MNHEY and CDR2 as SVGEGT. CDR3 coding DNA: TGTGCCAGCAGTTATCTAGCGGGGGGGATAATCTACGAGCAGTACGTC. Protein sequence: CASSYLAGGIIYEQYV.

The rearrangement links TRBV4-3 to TRBJ1-1; D not resolved. CDR3 length: 12 residues. V gave up 3 bases and J gave up 2 bases, with 4 bases separating them. Germline values: CDR1 LGHNA, CDR2 YSLEER. In DNA, the CDR3 is TGCGCCAGCAGCCATCAAAACACTGAAGCTTTCTTT. As protein: CASSHQNTEAFF.

V usage is TRBV4-3 and J usage is TRBJ1-4; D is uncertain. The germline V and J ends were trimmed by 4 bases and 5 bases, with 5 bases remaining between them. CDR3 length equals 12 residues. The germline gives CDR1 LGHNA, CDR2 YSLEER. Here the CDR3 DNA reads TGCGCCAGCAGCCGGCAAAATGAAAAACTGTTTTTT. Its translation is CASSRQNEKLFF.

The chain carries TRBV7-9 and TRBJ2-7, with D uncertain. This CDR3 is 12 amino acids long. The germline V gene encodes CDR1 SEHNR and CDR2 FQNEAQ (reference sequence). V shed 7 bases and J shed 0 bases, with 7 bases lying between them. CDR3 bases: TGTGCCAGCATGGGCAGCTCCTACGAGCAGTACTTC. Its translation: CASMGSSYEQYF.